This TCR beta chain was recorded in a study of blood T cell repertoires in COVID-19 (dated by TCRdb to 2018 to 2021). A note on the overall study: The collaborator samples originated in the United States, Italy and Spain and spanned the acute and convalescent phases of COVID-19. The repertoires were released in a freely available public database intended as a resource for research on the immune response to SARS-CoV-2. The dataset comprised deeply sampled blood TCRbeta repertoires from subjects exposed to, actively infected with, or recovered from COVID-19. A de-identified subject ID, COVID-19 status, age in years and sex were almost always included in the sample metadata. Where HLA class I and class II types were available, the types were taken from metadata supplied by the sample provider, not from assay-based typing. The samples were drawn from the first 160 participants of the ongoing ImmuneRACE study and from some 1,300 subjects provided by 6 global collaborators. The material from the prospective study consisted of cDNA or gDNA derived from T cells, B-cell-depleted T cells, or PBMCs.

General conclusions and limits of the study: The quantity of clinical and demographic metadata differed by source and by participant and was supplied without curation.

Points on this clone: The antigen it binds to is not known. One base away there is no much larger clone; base qualities are not given.

The CDR3 holds 16 amino acids from the cysteine to the phenylalanine. Only CDR3 DNA is held: 48 bases, read in frame from base 1. In the germline V gene (reference sequence), CDR1 corresponds to WNHNN and CDR2 to SYGVQD. V is cut back by 8 bases and J by 1 base, with 13 bases in the junction unmatched. Whole blood was collected in K2EDTA tubes by collaborating institutions according to the institutions' own protocols. For TCRbeta analysis, collaborators shipped samples as frozen whole blood, isolated PBMCs, or DNA extracted from either of those sample types. TCRbeta CDR3 regions were amplified from genomic DNA by means of the immunoSEQ Assay, a bias-controlled multiplex PCR. Per the authors' processing: The number of nucleated cells in each sample was estimated by amplification of reference gene primers within the assay. Sequence reads were collapsed and filtered to measure the absolute abundance of every unique TCRbeta CDR3 rearrangement. For each sample, productive Simpson clonality was calculated as the square root of Simpson's diversity index across productive rearrangements. The table was pulled from immuneACCESS by TCRdb, which kept in-frame rearrangements only. Such tables lose some clones; where checked, under half of the loss comes from unresolved V genes, and the rest has no known cause. V, J and clone size are taken as reported in that table, and D and trimming were inferred from the DNA itself. A total of 110,000 to 150,000 clones appear in this sample, about 88% of them only once. The ten largest clones represent roughly a tenth of the sample.

The specimen was peripheral blood. Recombination connected TRBV10-1 to TRBJ2-5; TRBD1 agrees with 7 junctional bases. The TCR sequence derives from a man aged 50 or older with active or convalescent COVID-19. The nucleotide sequence is TGCGCCAGCCAATTTACGAGGGACAGTCCCCAAGAGACCCAGTACTTC. This sequence encodes CASQFTRDSPQETQYF.